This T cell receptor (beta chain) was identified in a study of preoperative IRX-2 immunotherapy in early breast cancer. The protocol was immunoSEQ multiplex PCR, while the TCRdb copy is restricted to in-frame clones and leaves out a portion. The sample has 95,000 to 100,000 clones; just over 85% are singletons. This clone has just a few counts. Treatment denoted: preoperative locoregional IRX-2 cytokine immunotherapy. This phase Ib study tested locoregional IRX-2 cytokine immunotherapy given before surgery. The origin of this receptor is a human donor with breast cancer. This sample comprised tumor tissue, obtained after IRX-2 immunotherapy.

CDR3 residues: CASSLGQVRGEKLFF. The CDR3 DNA reads as TGTGCCAGCAGCTTGGGGCAGGTACGAGGGGAAAAACTGTTTTTT. The rearrangement uses TRBV11-3 and TRBJ1-4, with D possibly TRBD1 on 5 matching bases. Germline CDR1 is SGHNT and CDR2 is YENEEA. CDR3 length: 15 residues. The germline V and J ends were trimmed by 3 bases and 8 bases, with 16 bases remaining between them.